A selection of T cell receptor beta chains follows, all from one sample in a study of early T cells in non-severe SARS-CoV-2 infection. TCRdb fed the 5' RACE reads into MiXCR, producing one record per CDR3 protein. This sample has tens of thousands of distinct CDR3 sequences, with 4.5% to 7% found just once. Sequencing was done on a sample of whole blood. The receptors stem from an adult who was a healthcare worker with PCR-confirmed SARS-CoV-2 infection or an uninfected control (not recorded which). Each CDR3 is given with its conserved first and last residue. The order of the fields is CDR3 length, J gene, V gene, CDR3 protein.

CDR3 length: 13
J gene: TRBJ2-3
V gene: TRBV20-1
CDR3 protein: CSAWTASRDTQYF

CDR3 length: 16
J gene: TRBJ2-3
V gene: TRBV4-3
CDR3 protein: CASSQDPDPYTDTQYF

CDR3 length: 13
J gene: TRBJ1-1
V gene: TRBV10-3
CDR3 protein: CAILNQTEGRAFF

CDR3 length: 11
J gene: TRBJ2-3
V gene: TRBV6-5
CDR3 protein: CATLDFNTQYF

CDR3 length: 15
J gene: TRBJ2-2
V gene: TRBV12-5
CDR3 protein: CASGRYGAKTGELFF

CDR3 length: 13
J gene: TRBJ2-1
V gene: TRBV29-1
CDR3 protein: CSGREWGENEQFF

CDR3 length: 16
J gene: TRBJ2-1
V gene: TRBV7-2
CDR3 protein: CASSSIPGVSYNEQFF

CDR3 length: 15
J gene: TRBJ1-1
V gene: TRBV7-9
CDR3 protein: CASSLWGAEVTEAFF

CDR3 length: 13
J gene: TRBJ2-1
V gene: TRBV7-6
CDR3 protein: CASSPPSSVEQFF

CDR3 length: 14
J gene: TRBJ1-2
V gene: TRBV20-1
CDR3 protein: CSASPQQGAGGYTF